These 30 T cell receptor beta chains were all obtained from the same sample, sequenced in a study of T cell responses to AZD1222 COVID-19 vaccine (dated by TCRdb to 2020 to 2022). The meaning of the sample's time point label: baseline before first vaccination. The library was made by the immunoSEQ multiplex PCR assay. Not all clones reach the TCRdb copy of this immuneACCESS table, which keeps in-frame sequences only. Checked studies attribute under half of the gap to unresolved V genes and leave the rest unexplained. The sample contains roughly 200,000 clones, roughly 88% of them found a single time. The ten largest make up approximately 7.7% of the sample. This sample comprised peripheral blood, obtained on day 0 of AZD1222 vaccination. The receptors derive from an adult in good health.

The J gene is TRBJ1-2, the V gene TRBV5-5, with D perhaps TRBD1 (6 bases). The CDR3 consists of 15 residues. Germline V CDR1 and CDR2: SGHKS, YYEKEE (reference sequence). Between the trimmed V and J ends, which lost 4 bases and 4 bases, there was a span of 17 bases. The CDR3 DNA reads TGTGCCAGCAGCGGTGGACAGCTTACAATCTATGGCTACACCTTC. Protein product: CASSGGQLTIYGYTF.

The chain joins TRBV16 to TRBJ1-2, with TRBD1 as a possible D gene (5 bases). Trimming removed 0 bases at V and 0 bases at J, with 17 bases between. The CDR3 consists of 18 residues. CDR1 KGHSY and CDR2 FQNENV come from the germline V gene. Here the CDR3 reads CASSQSLSPWGSNYGYTF. The CDR3 DNA sequence: TGTGCCAGCAGCCAATCGCTTTCACCATGGGGCTCTAACTATGGCTACACCTTC.

The chain links TRBV9 to TRBJ2-5; 8 bases map to TRBD1. Per germline, CDR1 SGDLS and CDR2 YYNGEE. The CDR3 extends over 15 amino acids. V was pared by 2 bases and J by 2 bases, with 5 bases of the junction left unmatched. CDR3 residues: CASSVRTGRQETQYF. Here the CDR3 DNA reads TGTGCCAGCAGCGTTAGGACAGGGCGTCAAGAGACCCAGTACTTC.

This chain links TRBV28 with TRBJ1-5, with D unresolved. Deletions cut 3 bases from V and 6 bases from J, with 3 bases between. The CDR3 spans 11 residues. The germline V gene has CDR1 MDHEN and CDR2 SYDVKM. The CDR3 coding sequence is TGTGCCAGCAGTTTGGGTCAGCCCCAGCATTTT. Its translation is CASSLGQPQHF.

The chain recombines TRBV5-1 with TRBJ1-2; the match to TRBD1 covers 10 bases. Trimming cost V 2 bases and J 3 bases; bases outside gene matches: 7. The CDR3 has 16 amino acids. Germline lookup yields CDR1 SGHRS and CDR2 YFSETQ. The CDR3 DNA sequence: TGCGCCAGCAGCTTAGCAACCGGGACAGGGGACTATGGCTACACCTTC. This encodes CASSLATGTGDYGYTF.

The genes are TRBV7-9 and TRBJ2-1, with D perhaps TRBD2 (5 bases). This CDR3 comprises 14 residues. Trimming stripped 2 bases from V and 9 bases from J, with 14 bases between. Germline values: CDR1 SEHNR, CDR2 FQNEAQ (reference sequence). The CDR3 region is CASSLPGSVSEQFF. DNA for the CDR3: TGTGCCAGCAGCTTACCGGGGTCAGTGTCTGAGCAGTTCTTC.

This clone was picked up a small number of times. The CDR3 DNA follows: TGTGCCAGCAGCAAAGCGCAAGGGGCGGGAAACACCATATATTTT. Translating gives CASSKAQGAGNTIYF. This chain uses TRBV21-1 with TRBJ1-3; the D call TRBD1 from the table was never checked on the DNA. TRBV21-1 has pseudogene status. CDR3 length: 15 amino acids.

This clone came up once. The rearrangement uses TRBV18 and TRBJ2-3; a possible D gene is TRBD1 (6 bases). From germline, CDR1 is KGHSH and CDR2 LQKENI. The CDR3 consists of 14 residues. V was pared by 5 bases and J by 2 bases, with 11 bases between. This CDR3 is CASSATGITDTQYF. CDR3 DNA sequence: TGTGCCAGCTCAGCCACAGGGATCACAGATACGCAGTATTTT. The full variable domain, completed using reference TRBV18 and TRBJ2-3, is NAGVMQNPRHLVRRRGQEARLRCSPMKGHSHVYWYRQLPEEGLKFMVYLQKENIIDESGMPKERFSAEFPKEGPSILRIQQVVRGDSAAYFCASSATGITDTQYFGPGTRLTVL.

The genes are TRBV2 and TRBJ2-3; a weak D match, TRBD1 (6 bases). The CDR3 has 13 residues. V shed 8 bases and J shed 2 bases, with 11 bases lying between them. The germline gives CDR1 SNHLY, CDR2 FYNNEI. The CDR3 DNA follows: TGTGCCAGCTGGGGGCGTCCCACAGATACGCAGTATTTT. It is translated as CASWGRPTDTQYF.

The chain employs TRBV5-1 and TRBJ1-6; D not certain. The V end lost 0 bases, the J end lost 4 bases, and 8 bases lay between the germline ends. The CDR3 extends over 15 amino acids. CDR1 is SGHRS and CDR2 is YFSETQ in the germline V gene. The CDR3 sequence: CASSLVEGYNSPLHF. The CDR3 DNA sequence: TGCGCCAGCAGCTTGGTGGAGGGATATAATTCACCCCTCCACTTT.

The CDR3 nucleotides are TGTGCCAGCAGTGACGGTGGATATACGCAGTATTTT. It is translated as CASSDGGYTQYF. The genes are TRBV6-1 and TRBJ2-3; D gene uncertain. Trimming stripped 3 bases from V and 7 bases from J, with 8 bases between. In germline, CDR1 is MNHNS, CDR2 SASEGT. This CDR3 comprises 12 residues.

The chain recombines TRBV4-2 with TRBJ2-1; 9 bases agree with TRBD2. The CDR3 spans 17 residues. Germline V gene data show CDR1 as LGHNA and CDR2 as YNFKEQ. Trimming at V came to 1 base and at J to 7 bases, leaving 11 bases not matched to a gene. The CDR3 region is CASSQGRRGGAENEQFF. The CDR3 DNA follows: TGTGCCAGCAGCCAAGGTAGACGCGGGGGGGCCGAGAATGAGCAGTTCTTC.

V gene TRBV6-5 combines with J gene TRBJ1-4, with D maybe TRBD1 (6 bases). The CDR3 is 13 amino acids. Trimming left V 8 bases short and J 5 bases short, with 12 bases between. Germline assignment: CDR1 MNHEY and CDR2 SVGAGI. The CDR3 nucleotides are TGTGCCAGCGGCCGGGACAAAAATGAAAAACTGTTTTTT. Translating gives CASGRDKNEKLFF.

The sample holds one count of this clone. The rearrangement joins TRBV5-1 to TRBJ2-3; D not resolved. The CDR3 runs 15 residues. The germline V and J ends were trimmed by 3 bases and 0 bases, with 11 bases remaining between them. CDR1 and CDR2 (germline): SGHRS, YFSETQ. The CDR3: CASSWDPSSTDTQYF. Here the CDR3 DNA reads TGCGCCAGCAGCTGGGATCCTTCTAGCACAGATACGCAGTATTTT.

The chain carries TRBV1 and TRBJ2-7; the table's D gene call, TRBD2, was not cross checked with the DNA. TRBV1 is an annotated pseudogene. The CDR3 spans 16 residues. CDR3 sequence (DNA): TGCACCAGCAGCCAAGAGGTCAGCGGGGGTTCCTACGAGCAGTACTTC. Protein sequence: CTSSQEVSGGSYEQYF.

The genes are TRBV29-1 and TRBJ2-1, with D unclear. V was pared by 2 bases and J by 2 bases, with 13 bases between. The CDR3 runs 15 residues. CDR1 and CDR2 (germline): SQVTM, ANQGSEA. The CDR3 region has the DNA TGCAGCGTTGAATCGCCAGGCCGAACCTACAATGAGCAGTTCTTC. Its translation is CSVESPGRTYNEQFF.

The V call is TRBV21-1, the J call TRBJ1-1; the table's D call TRBD1 went unverified against the DNA. TRBV21-1 corresponds to a pseudogene. CDR3 length: 18 residues. CDR3 region: CASSKAVGTGFLNTEAFF. The CDR3, as DNA: TGTGCCAGCAGCAAAGCCGTAGGGACAGGGTTTTTGAACACTGAAGCTTTCTTT.

The V gene is TRBV7-2, the J gene TRBJ1-2; TRBD1 matches at 8 bases. Germline V CDR1 and CDR2: SGHTA, FQGNSA. The CDR3 length is 13 residues. V gave up 7 bases and J gave up 5 bases; unmatched junction bases: 6. The CDR3 region has the DNA TGTGCCAGCACTTCAGGGGGCGCGTATGGCTACACCTTC. Amino acids: CASTSGGAYGYTF.

The genes are TRBV5-1 and TRBJ2-3; 11 bases agree with TRBD2. The V segment lost 0 bases and the J segment 5 bases; nucleotides outside the gene matches: 5. The CDR3 extends over 16 amino acids. Germline CDR1 SGHRS, CDR2 YFSETQ. The CDR3 DNA reads TGCGCCAGCAGCTTGGCAGCTAGCGGGGGGAGAGATACGCAGTATTTT. Protein product: CASSLAASGGRDTQYF.

The gene calls are TRBV18 and TRBJ1-6, with TRBD1 matching 7 bases. Per germline, CDR1 KGHSH and CDR2 LQKENI. V lost 6 bases to trimming and J lost 7 bases; unmatched junction nucleotides: 6. The CDR3 spans 14 residues. The CDR3 DNA follows: TGTGCCAGCTCGCTGGGACAGCAAAATTCACCCCTCCACTTT. Amino acid sequence: CASSLGQQNSPLHF.

V and J are TRBV6-5 and TRBJ2-1; tentatively, D is TRBD1 or TRBD2 (6 bases each). The CDR3 sequence is 15 residues long. The V gene's germline CDR1 is MNHEY and CDR2 SVGAGI. The ends were cut back, 7 bases at V and 1 base at J, with 14 bases in the middle. The CDR3 DNA reads TGTGCCAGCAACGAGGGGGGTAGGTCCTACAATGAGCAGTTCTTC. As protein: CASNEGGRSYNEQFF.

J is TRBJ1-1 and V is TRBV7-3, with D uncertain. V lost 0 bases and J 1 base, leaving 3 bases between the germline ends. This CDR3 spans 13 amino acids. CDR1 and CDR2 (germline): SGHTA, FQGTGA. The CDR3 bases are TGTGCCAGCAGCTTAACAGGGAACACTGAAGCTTTCTTT. Residues: CASSLTGNTEAFF.

The rearrangement joins TRBV7-9 to TRBJ2-5, with D unclear. V dropped 5 bases and J dropped 5 bases, with 12 bases sitting between them. CDR3 length equals 13 residues. Germline V gene lookup returns CDR1 SEHNR and CDR2 FQNEAQ (reference sequence). CDR3 sequence reads: CASSNLRRETQYF. The CDR3 nucleotides read TGTGCCAGCAGCAATCTCCGAAGGGAGACCCAGTACTTC.

CDR3 region: CASSPRGGLTSNTEAFF. CDR3 DNA: TGTGCCAGCTCACCACGGGGAGGGCTCACGTCCAACACTGAAGCTTTCTTT. The chain recombines TRBV18 with TRBJ1-1; D is undetermined. The CDR3 runs to 17 residues. CDR1 KGHSH and CDR2 LQKENI come from the germline V gene. V shed 1 base and J shed 2 bases, with 17 bases lying between them.

CDR3 DNA: TGTGCCAGCAGTTTAAGACGAGACCTGAACACTGAAGCTTTCTTT. Translation gives CASSLRRDLNTEAFF. The rearrangement uses TRBV27 and TRBJ1-1; D gene ambiguous. Germline-derived CDR1 and CDR2 are MNHEY and SMNVEV (reference sequence). V was clipped by 2 bases and J by 0 bases, with 10 bases between them. This CDR3 comprises 15 residues.

This clone was seen just once. The rearrangement joins TRBV30 to TRBJ2-7; D remains unclear. The CDR3 has 14 amino acids. Germline values: CDR1 GTSNPN, CDR2 SVGIG (reference sequence). The germline V and J ends were trimmed by 2 bases and 5 bases, with 16 bases remaining between them. The CDR3 is CAWSPTRSFHEQYF. In nucleotides, the CDR3 is TGTGCCTGGAGTCCCACCAGGTCATTCCACGAGCAGTACTTC.

The V and J genes are TRBV6-2 or TRBV6-3 and TRBJ2-6; TRBD1 might be the D (5 bases). This CDR3 is 15 amino acids long. V was pared by 5 bases and J by 7 bases, with 15 bases between. CDR1 and CDR2 (germline): MNHEY, SVGEGT. CDR3 coding DNA: TGTGCCAGCAGTGACACAGGTGAACTCGCCAACGTCCTGACTTTC. This codes for CASSDTGELANVLTF.

The V gene is TRBV4-3, the J gene TRBJ1-3; TRBD1 might be the D (5 bases). The CDR3 length is 14 residues. Germline values: CDR1 LGHNA, CDR2 YSLEER. V was clipped by 1 base and J by 16 bases, with 20 bases between them. The CDR3, as DNA: TGCGCCAGCAGCCAAGTTAATGGGGACGACCAAGCCTATTTT. Its protein product is CASSQVNGDDQAYF.

The CDR3 sequence: CASRVNQNEKLFF. The CDR3 DNA reads as TGCGCCAGCAGAGTCAACCAAAATGAAAAACTGTTTTTT. This chain links TRBV5-1 with TRBJ1-4; D is uncertain. The CDR3 contains 13 residues. From germline, CDR1 is SGHRS and CDR2 YFSETQ. V dropped 5 bases and J dropped 5 bases, with 10 bases sitting between them. Full variable domain (rest looked up from reference TRBV5-1 and TRBJ1-4): KAGVTQTPRYLIKTRGQQVTLSCSPISGHRSVSWYQQTPGQGLQFLFEYFSETQRNKGNFPGRFSGRQFSNSRSEMNVSTLELGDSALYLCASRVNQNEKLFFGSGTQLSVL.

The rearrangement joins TRBV2 to TRBJ1-1; possible D gene TRBD1, 6 bases. Between the trimmed V and J ends, which lost 8 bases and 0 bases, there was a span of 19 bases. This CDR3 contains 16 residues. Germline-derived CDR1 and CDR2 are SNHLY and FYNNEI. The CDR3 DNA follows: TGTGCCAGCTCCTCTGGGCGAGGGGGTGTGAACACTGAAGCTTTCTTT. This gives the protein CASSSGRGGVNTEAFF.